The present T cell receptor (beta chain) was sequenced within a study of cytomegalovirus exposure and HLA in healthy donors. V lost 5 bases, J lost 0 bases, and 17 bases lay in between. CDR1 is SGHAT, CDR2 FQNNGV, per germline. The CDR3 runs 16 residues. It was with 60 Vbeta and 13 Jbeta primers that the PCR ran. The table came from immunoSEQ multiplex PCR; TCRdb's copy has only in-frame clones and leaves some out. The sample holds around 160,000 clones; roughly 80% are singletons and the top ten take 7% to 9%. The gene calls are TRBV11-2 and TRBJ2-7; D might be TRBD2 (6 bases). This TCR came from a male donor in good health and CMV-seropositive. Material for sequencing was PBMCs. CDR3 nucleotides: TGTGCCAGCAGCGCCAGTGGGGGGTTGAGCTCCTACGAGCAGTACTTC. This translates into CASSASGGLSSYEQYF.